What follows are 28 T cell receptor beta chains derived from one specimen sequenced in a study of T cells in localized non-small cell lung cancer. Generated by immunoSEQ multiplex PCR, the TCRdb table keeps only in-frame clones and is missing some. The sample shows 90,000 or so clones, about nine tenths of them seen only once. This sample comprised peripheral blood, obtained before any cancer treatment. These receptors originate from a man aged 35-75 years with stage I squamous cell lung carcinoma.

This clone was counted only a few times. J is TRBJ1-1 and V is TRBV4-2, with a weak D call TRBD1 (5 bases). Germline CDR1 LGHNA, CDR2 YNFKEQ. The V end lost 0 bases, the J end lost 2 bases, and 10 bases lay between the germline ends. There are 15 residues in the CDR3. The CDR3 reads CASSQEGVANTEAFF. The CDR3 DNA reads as TGTGCCAGCAGCCAAGAGGGGGTGGCTAACACTGAAGCTTTCTTT.

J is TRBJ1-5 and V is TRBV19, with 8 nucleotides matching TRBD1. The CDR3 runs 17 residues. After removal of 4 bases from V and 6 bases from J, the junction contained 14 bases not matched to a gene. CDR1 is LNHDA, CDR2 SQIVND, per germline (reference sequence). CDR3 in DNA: TGTGCCAGTAGTACCGGGACAGGAGTTCTGGGGTCTCAGCCCCAGCATTTT. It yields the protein CASSTGTGVLGSQPQHF.

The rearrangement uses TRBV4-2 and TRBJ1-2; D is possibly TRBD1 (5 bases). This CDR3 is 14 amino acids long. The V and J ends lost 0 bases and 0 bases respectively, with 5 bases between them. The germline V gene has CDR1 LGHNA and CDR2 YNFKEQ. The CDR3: CASSQEGANYGYTF. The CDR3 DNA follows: TGTGCCAGCAGCCAAGAGGGGGCTAACTATGGCTACACCTTC.

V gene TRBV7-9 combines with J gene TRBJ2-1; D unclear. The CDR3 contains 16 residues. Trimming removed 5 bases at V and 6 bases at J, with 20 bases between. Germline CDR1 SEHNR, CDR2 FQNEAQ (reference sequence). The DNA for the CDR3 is TGTGCCAGCAGCCCCCCCCGACCGGAGCCGGCCAATGAGCAGTTCTTC. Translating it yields CASSPPRPEPANEQFF.

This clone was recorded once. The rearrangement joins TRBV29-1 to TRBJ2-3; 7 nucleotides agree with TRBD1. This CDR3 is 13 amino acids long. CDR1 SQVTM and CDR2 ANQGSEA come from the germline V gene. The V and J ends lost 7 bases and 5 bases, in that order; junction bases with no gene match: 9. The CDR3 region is CSATGVGRDTQYF. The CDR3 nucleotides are TGCAGCGCCACAGGGGTGGGACGAGATACGCAGTATTTT.

The CDR3 DNA sequence: TGCGCCAGCAGCCAAGTAGACAGGCCATACGAGCAGTACTTC. Protein sequence: CASSQVDRPYEQYF. The chain recombines TRBV4-1 with TRBJ2-5, with D possibly TRBD1 on 6 matching bases. The closer fit of TRBJ2-7 to the DNA end suggests the J call may be wrong. Germline assignment: CDR1 MGHRA and CDR2 YSYEKL. The CDR3 spans 14 residues.

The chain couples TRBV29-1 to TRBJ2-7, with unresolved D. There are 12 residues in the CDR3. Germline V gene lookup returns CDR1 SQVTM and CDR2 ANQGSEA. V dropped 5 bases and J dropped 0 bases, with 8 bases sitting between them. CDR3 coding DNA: TGCAGCGTTTCAGGCTCCTCCTACGAGCAGTACTTC. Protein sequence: CSVSGSSYEQYF.

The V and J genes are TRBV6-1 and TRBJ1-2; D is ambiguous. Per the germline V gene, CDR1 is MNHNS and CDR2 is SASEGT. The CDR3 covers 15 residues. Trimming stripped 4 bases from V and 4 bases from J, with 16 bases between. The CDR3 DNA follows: TGTGCCAGCAGTGTTGCGTCCCAAGACCTCTATGGCTACACCTTC. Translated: CASSVASQDLYGYTF.

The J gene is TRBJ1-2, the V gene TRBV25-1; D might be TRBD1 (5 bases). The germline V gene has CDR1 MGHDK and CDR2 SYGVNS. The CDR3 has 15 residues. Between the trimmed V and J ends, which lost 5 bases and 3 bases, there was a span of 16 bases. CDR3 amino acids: CASSQSWGGDYGYTF. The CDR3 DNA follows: TGTGCCAGCAGTCAAAGCTGGGGGGGAGACTATGGCTACACCTTC.

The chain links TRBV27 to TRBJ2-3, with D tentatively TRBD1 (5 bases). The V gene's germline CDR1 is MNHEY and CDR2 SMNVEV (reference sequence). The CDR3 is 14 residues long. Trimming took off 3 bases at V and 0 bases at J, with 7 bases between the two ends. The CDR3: CASSLDMSTDTQYF. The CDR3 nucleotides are TGTGCCAGCAGTTTGGACATGAGCACAGATACGCAGTATTTT.

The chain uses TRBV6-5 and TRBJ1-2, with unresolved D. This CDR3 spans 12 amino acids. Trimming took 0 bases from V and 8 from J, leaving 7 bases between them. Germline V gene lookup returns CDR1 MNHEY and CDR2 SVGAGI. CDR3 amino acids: CASSYSSGGYTF. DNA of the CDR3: TGTGCCAGCAGTTACTCAAGTGGAGGCTACACCTTC.

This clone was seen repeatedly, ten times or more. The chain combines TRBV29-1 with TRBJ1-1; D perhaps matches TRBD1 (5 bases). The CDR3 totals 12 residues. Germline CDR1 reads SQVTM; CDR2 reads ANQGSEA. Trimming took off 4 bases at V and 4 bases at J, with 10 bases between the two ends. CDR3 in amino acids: CSVGRDSTEAFF. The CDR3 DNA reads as TGCAGCGTTGGCAGGGATAGCACTGAAGCTTTCTTT.

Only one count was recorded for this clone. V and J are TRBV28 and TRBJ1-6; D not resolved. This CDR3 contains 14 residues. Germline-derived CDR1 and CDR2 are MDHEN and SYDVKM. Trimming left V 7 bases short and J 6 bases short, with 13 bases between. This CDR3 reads CASTQEGFNSPLHF. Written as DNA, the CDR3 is TGTGCCAGCACCCAAGAAGGGTTTAATTCACCCCTCCACTTT. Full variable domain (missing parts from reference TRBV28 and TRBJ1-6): DVKVTQSSRYLVKRTGEKVFLECVQDMDHENMFWYRQDPGLGLRLIYFSYDVKMKEKGDIPEGYSVSREKKERFSLILESASTNQTSMYLCASTQEGFNSPLHFGNGTRLTVT.

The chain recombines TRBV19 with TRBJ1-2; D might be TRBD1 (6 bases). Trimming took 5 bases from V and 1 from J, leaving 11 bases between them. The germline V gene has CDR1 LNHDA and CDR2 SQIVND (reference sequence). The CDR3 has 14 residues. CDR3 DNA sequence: TGTGCCAGTAGTGGGACACGCGTTAACTATGGCTACACCTTC. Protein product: CASSGTRVNYGYTF.

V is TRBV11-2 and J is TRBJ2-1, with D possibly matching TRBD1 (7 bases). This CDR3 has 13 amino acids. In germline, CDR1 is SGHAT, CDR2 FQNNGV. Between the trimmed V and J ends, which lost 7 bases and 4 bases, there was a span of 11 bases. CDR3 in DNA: TGTGCCAGCACCCCAGGGGGGTACAATGAGCAGTTCTTC. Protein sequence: CASTPGGYNEQFF.

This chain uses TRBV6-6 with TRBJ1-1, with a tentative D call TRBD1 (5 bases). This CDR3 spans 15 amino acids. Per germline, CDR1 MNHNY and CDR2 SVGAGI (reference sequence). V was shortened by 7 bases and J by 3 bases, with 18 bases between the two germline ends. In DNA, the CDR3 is TGTGCCAGCATAGACAGAGTTCCAACGCACACTGAAGCTTTCTTT. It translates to CASIDRVPTHTEAFF.

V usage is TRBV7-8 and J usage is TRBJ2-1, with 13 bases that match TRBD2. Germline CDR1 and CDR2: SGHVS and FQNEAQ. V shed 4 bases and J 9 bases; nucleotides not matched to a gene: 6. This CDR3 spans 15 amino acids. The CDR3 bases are TGTGCCAGCAGCTCCGCGGGACTAGCGGGGTCTGAGCAGTTCTTC. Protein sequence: CASSSAGLAGSEQFF.

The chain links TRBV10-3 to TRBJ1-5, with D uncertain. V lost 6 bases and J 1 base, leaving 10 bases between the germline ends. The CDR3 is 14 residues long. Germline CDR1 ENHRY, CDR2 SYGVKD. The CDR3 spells CAISPGESNQPQHF. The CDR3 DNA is TGTGCCATCAGCCCAGGTGAGAGCAATCAGCCCCAGCATTTT.

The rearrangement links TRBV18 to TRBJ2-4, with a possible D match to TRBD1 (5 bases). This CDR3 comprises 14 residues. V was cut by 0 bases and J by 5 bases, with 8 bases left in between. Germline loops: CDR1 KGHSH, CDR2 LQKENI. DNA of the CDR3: TGTGCCAGCTCACCACCGGGGCCACAAAACATTCAGTACTTC. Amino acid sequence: CASSPPGPQNIQYF.

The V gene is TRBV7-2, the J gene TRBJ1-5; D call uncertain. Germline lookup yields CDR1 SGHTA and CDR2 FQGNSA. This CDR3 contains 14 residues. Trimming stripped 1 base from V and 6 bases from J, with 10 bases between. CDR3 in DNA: TGTGCCAGCAGCTTAGAGGGTTTACCTCAGCCCCAGCATTTT. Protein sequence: CASSLEGLPQPQHF.

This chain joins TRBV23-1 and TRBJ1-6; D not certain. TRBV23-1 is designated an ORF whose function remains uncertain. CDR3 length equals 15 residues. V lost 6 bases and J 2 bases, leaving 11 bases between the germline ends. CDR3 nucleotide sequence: TGCGCCAGCAGGCTTCATTTGACCTATAATTCACCCCTCCACTTT. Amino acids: CASRLHLTYNSPLHF.

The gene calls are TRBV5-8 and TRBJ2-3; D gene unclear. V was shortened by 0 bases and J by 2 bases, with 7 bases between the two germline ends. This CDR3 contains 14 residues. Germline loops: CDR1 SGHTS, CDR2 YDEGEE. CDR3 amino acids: CASSLEQFTDTQYF. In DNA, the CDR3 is TGTGCCAGCAGCTTGGAACAGTTCACAGATACGCAGTATTTT.

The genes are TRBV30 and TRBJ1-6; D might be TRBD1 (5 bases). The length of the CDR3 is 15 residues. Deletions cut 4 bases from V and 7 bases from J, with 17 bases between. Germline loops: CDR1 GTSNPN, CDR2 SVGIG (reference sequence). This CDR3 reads CAWTVGRQGNSPLHF. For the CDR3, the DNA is TGTGCCTGGACTGTAGGCAGGCAGGGCAATTCACCCCTCCACTTT. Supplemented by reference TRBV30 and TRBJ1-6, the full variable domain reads SQTIHQWPATLVQPVGSPLSLECTVEGTSNPNLYWYRQAAGRGLQLLFYSVGIGQISSEVPQNLSASRPQDRQFILSSKKLLLSDSGFYLCAWTVGRQGNSPLHFGNGTRLTVT.

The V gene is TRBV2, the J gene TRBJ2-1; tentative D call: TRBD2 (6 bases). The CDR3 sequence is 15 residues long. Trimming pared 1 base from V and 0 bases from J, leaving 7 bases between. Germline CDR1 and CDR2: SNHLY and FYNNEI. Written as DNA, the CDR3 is TGTGCCAGCAGTGAAGAAGCGGGCTCCTACAATGAGCAGTTCTTC. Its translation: CASSEEAGSYNEQFF.

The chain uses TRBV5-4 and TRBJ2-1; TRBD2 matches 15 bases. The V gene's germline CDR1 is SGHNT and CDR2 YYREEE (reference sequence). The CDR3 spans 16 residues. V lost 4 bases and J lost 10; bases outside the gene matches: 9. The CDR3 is CASSPPGLAGGKEQFF. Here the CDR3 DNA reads TGTGCCAGCAGCCCACCCGGACTAGCGGGGGGGAAGGAGCAGTTCTTC.

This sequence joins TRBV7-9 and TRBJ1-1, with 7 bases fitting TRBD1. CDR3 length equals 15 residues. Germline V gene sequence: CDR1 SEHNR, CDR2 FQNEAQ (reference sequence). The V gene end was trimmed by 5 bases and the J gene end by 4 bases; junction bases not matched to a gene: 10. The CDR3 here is CASSPQGVPGTEAFF. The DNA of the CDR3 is TGTGCCAGCAGCCCTCAGGGGGTTCCTGGCACTGAAGCTTTCTTT.

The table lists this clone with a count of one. This chain's CDR3 is CASSISQGGSPLHF. CDR3 bases: TGTGCCAGTAGTATCTCCCAGGGGGGTTCACCCCTCCACTTT. The rearrangement uses TRBV19 and TRBJ1-6; 7 bases agree with TRBD1. The V and J ends lost 3 bases and 9 bases, in that order; junction bases with no gene match: 5. This CDR3 spans 14 amino acids. Germline CDR1 LNHDA, CDR2 SQIVND (reference sequence).

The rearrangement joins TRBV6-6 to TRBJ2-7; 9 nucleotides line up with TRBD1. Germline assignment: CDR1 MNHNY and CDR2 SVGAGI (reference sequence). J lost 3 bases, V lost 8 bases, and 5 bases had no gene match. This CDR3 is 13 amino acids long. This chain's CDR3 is CASGGQGGYEQYF. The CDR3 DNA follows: TGTGCCAGCGGGGGACAGGGAGGCTACGAGCAGTACTTC.